This T cell receptor (beta chain) was sequenced during a study of shared clonotypes between healthy human individuals. About the research overall: CD8 memory received one plate per donor, CD8 naive two, CD4 memory three and CD4 naive three.

Naive-designated CD8 cells lacked CD45RO, were positively enriched for CCR7, and omitted terminally differentiated effector memory CD45RA+ cells. Assay used: immunoSEQ multiplex PCR; TCRdb lists only in-frame clones, some missing. The repertoire holds around 2.1 million clones, with 93% as singletons. On this clone itself: Its antigen is undetermined.

General study findings and limits: Relative to their counterparts shared across all four donors, non-shared clonotypes exhibited diminished generation probabilities. For sorted subsets, rarefaction showed incomplete sequencing despite large depth.

This clonotype was sampled from a man between 18 and 35 years old in good health. Some clones in this sample may be carry-over from other donors' samples. The sample taken for sequencing was naive CD8+ T cells from PBMCs.

CDR3 sequence: CASSVQKGPYEQYF. The CDR3 nucleotides read TGTGCCAGCAGTGTGCAGAAGGGCCCCTACGAGCAGTACTTC. The chain couples TRBV2 to TRBJ2-7; no clear D gene. V was shortened by 4 bases and J by 2 bases, with 12 bases between the two germline ends. The CDR3 is 14 residues long. The germline gives CDR1 SNHLY, CDR2 FYNNEI.